A selection of T cell receptor beta chains follows, all from one sample in a study of type 1 regulatory T cells. Via MiXCR, TCRdb re-called the reads, giving one row per CDR3 protein. The repertoire holds 80,000 to 100,000 distinct CDR3 sequences, with 25% to 40% as singletons. The specimen was CD4+ T cells, either the whole sample or a sorted fraction (not recorded which). The source is a human donor in good health. Both conserved end residues are part of each CDR3. The order of the fields is D gene, J gene, V gene, clone size, CDR3 DNA, CDR3 protein. The D gene is left open where the match is weak. Clone size is shown for a subset of rows, as once, few, many or a class of expanded clone.

.,TRBJ2-5,TRBV6-5,.,TGTGCCAGCAGTTACTCGTCGGCGGGAGAGACCCAGTACTTC,CASSYSSAGETQYF
.,TRBJ2-5,TRBV5-6,few,TGTGCCAGCAGCTCTGTCGCCAGGGAGGTGGAGACCCAGTACTTC,CASSSVAREVETQYF
TRBD2,TRBJ2-5,TRBV20-1,.,TGCAGTGCGGGACTAGTTCGAGAGACCCAGTACTTC,CSAGLVRETQYF
.,TRBJ2-7,TRBV19,few,TGTGCCAGTAGTAACCGGGCCCCAAGGCACGAGCAGTACTTC,CASSNRAPRHEQYF
.,TRBJ1-4,TRBV28,.,TGTGCCAGCAGCCTACACCGGCCGGAAACAACTAATGAAAAACTGTTTTTT,CASSLHRPETTNEKLFF
.,TRBJ1-2,TRBV20-1,.,TGCAGTGCTAGAGTACAGGGCTATGGCTACACCTTC,CSARVQGYGYTF
TRBD1,TRBJ2-5,TRBV12-3/TRBV12-4,.,TGTGCCGGCAGTTCTACAGGGGGTTCGGGAGAGACCCAATACTTC,CAGSSTGGSGETQYF
TRBD2,TRBJ2-1,TRBV4-2,.,TGTGCCAGCAGCCTTACTAGCGGGAGGGCCCAACATTTAGGGCAGTTCTTC,CASSLTSGRAQHLGQFF
.,TRBJ1-3,TRBV11-2,.,TGTGCCAGCAGCTTAGTTCGACAGGCTTCTGGAAACACCATATATTTT,CASSLVRQASGNTIYF
TRBD2,TRBJ2-1,TRBV7-2,few,TGTGCCAGCAGCTTAAAGGGGCCCGCGGGAGGTGAGCAGTTCTTC,CASSLKGPAGGEQFF
TRBD2,TRBJ2-1,TRBV20-1,.,TGCAGTGCTAGTGGCAGCGGGAGGCCTGAGCAGTTCTTC,CSASGSGRPEQFF
TRBD2,TRBJ2-4,TRBV7-6,.,TGTGCCAGCAGCTTAGGGGGACTAGCGGCCTCGACCAAGCTAGGCAAAAACATTCAGTACTTC,CASSLGGLAASTKLGKNIQYF
.,TRBJ1-1,TRBV5-1,.,TGCGCCAGCGGCTTGGAGGGTGGAGGGGCTGAAGCTTTCTTT,CASGLEGGGAEAFF
.,TRBJ2-2,TRBV19,.,TGTGCCAGTAGTATAGGGGCAGCGAACACCGGGGAGCTGTTTTTT,CASSIGAANTGELFF
.,TRBJ2-5,TRBV11-2,few,TGTGCCAGCAGCGTTAAACTAAGGACATTGACCCGAGAGACCCAGTACTTC,CASSVKLRTLTRETQYF
TRBD2,TRBJ2-3,TRBV12-3/TRBV12-4,.,TGTGCCAGCAGTTTAACACTAGCGAATACGCAGTATTTT,CASSLTLANTQYF
TRBD1,TRBJ2-1,TRBV12-3/TRBV12-4,.,TGTGCCACAGGGGACAGGGGCTACAATGAGCAGTTCTTC,CATGDRGYNEQFF
TRBD2,TRBJ2-3,TRBV19,.,TGTGCCAGTAGTATGGGGACGGGAGGGGGCACAGATACGCAGTATTTT,CASSMGTGGGTDTQYF
.,TRBJ1-1,TRBV7-3,.,TGTGCCAGCAGCCCGGGGCAGCTGAACACTGAAGCTTTCTTT,CASSPGQLNTEAFF